The 7 T cell receptor beta chains reported below all come from one sample, sequenced in a study of T cell repertoires in cytomegalovirus infection. One entry per CDR3 protein results from TCRdb running MiXCR on the reads. Here the sample spans 630,000 or so distinct CDR3 sequences, approximately 24% being singletons. Input material: CD8+ T cells from PBMCs. These receptors originate from a human donor in good health (CMV status not recorded). Some clones in this sample may be carry-over from other donors' samples.

This clonotype was seen ten or more times. This chain connects TRBV7-6 to TRBJ1-1; D remains ambiguous. Deletions cut 1 base from V and 6 bases from J, with 12 bases between. The CDR3 is 14 amino acids. The V gene's germline CDR1 is SGHVS and CDR2 FNYEAQ. The DNA for the CDR3 is TGTGCCAGCAGCTTAGGCGGCAGCAGTCCTGAAGCTTTCTTT. Its protein product is CASSLGGSSPEAFF.

This clonotype was seen a single time. V gene TRBV20-1 combines with J gene TRBJ1-1; possible D gene TRBD1, 5 bases. Germline CDR1 reads DFQATT; CDR2 reads SNEGSKA (reference sequence). V was pared by 2 bases and J by 0 bases, with 19 bases between. The CDR3 is 17 amino acids. The CDR3 loop is CSARLIPGGGLNTEAFF. The CDR3 nucleotides are TGCAGTGCTAGACTTATCCCGGGCGGGGGTTTGAACACTGAAGCTTTCTTT.

This clonotype was detected only a few times. The rearrangement links TRBV4-1 to TRBJ1-5; D not certain. This CDR3 is built from 15 residues. V was trimmed by 4 bases and J by 6 bases, leaving 16 bases between them. Germline lookup yields CDR1 MGHRA and CDR2 YSYEKL. CDR3 in amino acids: CASSPGRFDGQPQHF. The CDR3 bases are TGCGCCAGCAGCCCAGGCAGGTTCGATGGTCAGCCCCAGCATTTT.

This clonotype showed up many times. The rearrangement uses TRBV6-5 and TRBJ2-7, with a possible D match to TRBD2 (6 bases). The length of the CDR3 is 15 residues. V was shortened by 5 bases and J by 2 bases, with 16 bases between the two germline ends. CDR1 MNHEY and CDR2 SVGAGI come from the germline V gene. The CDR3 region has the DNA TGTGCCAGCAGTCCCCTCGGAGGGCGGACCTACGAGCAGTACTTC. This sequence encodes CASSPLGGRTYEQYF.

This clonotype was observed at least ten times. This chain uses TRBV4-1 with TRBJ2-1; D gene ambiguous. CDR1 is MGHRA and CDR2 is YSYEKL in the germline V gene. The CDR3 has 13 residues. The germline V and J ends were trimmed by 1 base and 5 bases, with 6 bases remaining between them. The CDR3 loop is CASSQGDDNEQFF. The CDR3 DNA reads TGCGCCAGCAGCCAAGGGGATGACAATGAGCAGTTCTTC.

In its sample, this clonotype was seen a few times. The chain is built from TRBV12-3 or TRBV12-4 and TRBJ2-2, with D unclear. This CDR3 has 15 residues. Deletions cut 6 bases from V and 0 bases from J, with 11 bases between. In nucleotides, the CDR3 is TGTGCCAGCAGCTCATTAAGGGCGAACACCGGGGAGCTGTTTTTT. Amino acid sequence: CASSSLRANTGELFF.

The table lists this clonotype with many counts. This chain uses TRBV7-9 with TRBJ2-5; maybe TRBD2 (6 bases). Germline V gene data show CDR1 as SEHNR and CDR2 as FQNEAQ (reference sequence). The length of the CDR3 is 14 residues. Trimming stripped 4 bases from V and 0 bases from J, with 9 bases between. The CDR3 bases are TGTGCCAGCAGCTCCGCGGGGTACCAAGAGACCCAGTACTTC. Translating gives CASSSAGYQETQYF.